This TCR beta chain originates from a study of Graves' ophthalmopathy and Graves' hyperthyroidism. Study in general: Researchers obtained peripheral blood at initial diagnosis, before any treatment had begun.

Germline values: CDR1 MNHEY, CDR2 SMNVEV (reference sequence). The length of the CDR3 is 16 residues. After removal of 0 bases from V and 2 bases from J, the junction contained 7 bases not matched to a gene. Ophthalmopathy donors showed moderate-to-severe activity, CAS ≥3, NOSPECS ≥4 and a duration under 3 months. Pregnancy or lactation, uncontrolled infections and other autoimmune diseases were grounds for excluding patients. Amplification from RNA transcripts yielded the TCR beta CDR3 regions. HTBI primers primed a first-round RT-PCR, and a second-round multiplex PCR followed. TCRdb re-called the multiplex PCR reads with MiXCR, one entry per CDR3 protein. Here the sample spans under 200,000 distinct CDR3 sequences, 30% to 45% being singletons.

The source of this sequence is a woman aged 40 to 50 with Graves' ophthalmopathy. Sequencing used peripheral blood. This chain joins TRBV27 and TRBJ2-7, with 7 positions matching TRBD2. CDR3 DNA: TGTGCCAGCAGTTTATCGTTCCGGGAGGCGACCTACGAGCAGTACTTC. It translates to CASSLSFREATYEQYF.